The clone carrying this TCR beta chain was counted between two and nine times. TCRdb's copy holds only in-frame clones and misses some; the assay was immunoSEQ multiplex PCR. The data show about 210,000 clones, roughly 90% seen once. Adults between about 18 and 95 years of age took part from more than 20 US areas. Before they entered the study, exposed participants had met a COVID-19 case within 2 weeks. This specimen comes from a study of blood T cell repertoires in COVID-19. Study in general: The United States, Italy and Spain supplied acute and convalescent COVID-19 samples.

Germline V gives CDR1 SGHRS, CDR2 YFSETQ. V dropped 4 bases and J dropped 8; count of bases not matched to a gene: 5. This CDR3 is 13 amino acids long. V usage is TRBV5-1 and J usage is TRBJ1-4; 7 positions agree with TRBD1. The sequence was collected from a woman in her twenties or thirties who had been exposed to COVID-19. The sequencing input was PBMCs or T cells enriched from blood (not recorded which). The CDR3 DNA reads TGCGCCAGCAGCATACAGGGGAGGGAAAAACTGTTTTTT. As protein: CASSIQGREKLFF.